A single sample is the source of the 10 T cell receptor beta chains below, sequenced in a study of identifying expanded T cells in peripheral blood. Produced via immunoSEQ multiplex PCR; TCRdb's table is partial and in-frame only. The sample has some 77,000 clones, about 88% seen once. Sequenced material: blood. The source is a person between 18 and 69 years old in good health.

The chain is built from TRBV6-5 and TRBJ2-1; D not certain. There are 16 residues in the CDR3. The ends were cut back, 0 bases at V and 4 bases at J, with 13 bases in the middle. CDR1 and CDR2 (germline): MNHEY, SVGAGI. CDR3: CASSYSARSAYNEQFF. The CDR3 DNA reads as TGTGCCAGCAGTTACTCTGCCCGATCAGCGTACAATGAGCAGTTCTTC.

The chain is built from TRBV7-9 and TRBJ2-7, with D tentatively TRBD2 (6 bases). V was pared by 3 bases and J by 2 bases, with 17 bases between. This CDR3 spans 16 amino acids. The germline gives CDR1 SEHNR, CDR2 FQNEAQ (reference sequence). The CDR3, as DNA: TGTGCCAGCAGCTTGCCCTCAACGGGGGAACCCTACGAGCAGTACTTC. Translating it yields CASSLPSTGEPYEQYF.

This sequence joins TRBV4-1 and TRBJ1-2; 9 bases match TRBD1. V was clipped by 0 bases and J by 4 bases; unmatched bases: 15. Germline V gives CDR1 MGHRA, CDR2 YSYEKL. The CDR3 length is 19 residues. The CDR3 here is CASSQEPGQGLAHPYGYTF. CDR3 sequence (DNA): TGCGCCAGCAGCCAAGAACCAGGACAGGGGCTAGCACACCCCTATGGCTACACCTTC.

The sample holds one count of this clone. The CDR3 loop is CASSLVGHNEQFF. The CDR3 region has the DNA TGTGCCAGCAGCTTGGTGGGGCACAATGAGCAGTTCTTC. This chain connects TRBV5-5 to TRBJ2-1, with TRBD1 as a possible D gene (5 bases). The V end was cut by 0 bases, the J end by 5 bases, with 6 bases between. Germline V gives CDR1 SGHKS, CDR2 YYEKEE (reference sequence). This CDR3 spans 13 amino acids.

This chain links TRBV7-9 with TRBJ2-3; 12 bases fit TRBD1. The CDR3 length is 16 residues. V lost 2 bases to trimming and J lost 3 bases; unmatched junction nucleotides: 3. The germline V gene encodes CDR1 SEHNR and CDR2 FQNEAQ (reference sequence). The CDR3 region is CASSLLGQGATDTQYF. CDR3 sequence (DNA): TGTGCCAGCAGCTTATTGGGACAGGGGGCAACAGATACGCAGTATTTT.

The count of this clone is one. V usage is TRBV4-1 and J usage is TRBJ1-4; TRBD1 might be the D (5 bases). The CDR3 consists of 14 residues. V lost 1 base, J lost 7 bases, and 10 bases lay in between. CDR1 and CDR2 from the germline V gene are MGHRA and YSYEKL. CDR3 coding DNA: TGCGCCAGCAGCCAAGCAGGGAGGGGTGAAAAACTGTTTTTT. Translation: CASSQAGRGEKLFF.

The genes are TRBV11-3 and TRBJ2-5; the D gene could be TRBD1 or TRBD2 (7 bases each). The CDR3 runs 14 residues. Trimming left V 6 bases short and J 2 bases short, with 13 bases between. CDR1 SGHNT and CDR2 YENEEA come from the germline V gene. For the CDR3, the DNA is TGTGCCAGCAGGGCAGGGGGGGGACAAGAGACCCAGTACTTC. Amino acid sequence: CASRAGGGQETQYF.

Points on this clone: The germline gene is not matched at one end of the junction; a read error may be the cause. This chain links TRBV6-6 with TRBJ1-6; tentatively, D is TRBD1 (5 bases). The CDR3 has 15 amino acids. Germline loops: CDR1 MNHNY, CDR2 SVGAGI (reference sequence). Written as DNA, the CDR3 is TGTGCCAGCAGCTACTCCGGGACGGGCTTTCGTCCCCTCCACTTT. Protein product: CASSYSGTGFRPLHF.

The genes are TRBV4-2 and TRBJ1-2; D may be TRBD1 (6 bases). The CDR3 is 17 residues long. V dropped 0 bases and J dropped 1 base, with 15 bases sitting between them. The germline gives CDR1 LGHNA, CDR2 YNFKEQ. In DNA, the CDR3 is TGTGCCAGCAGCCAAGACACCACAGGGATTCTTAACTATGGCTACACCTTC. Its protein product is CASSQDTTGILNYGYTF.

This clone is a singleton in its sample. The chain employs TRBV4-3 and TRBJ1-3, with D tentatively TRBD1 (5 bases). This CDR3 has 14 residues. CDR1 LGHNA and CDR2 YSLEER come from the germline V gene. V lost 0 bases and J lost 2, with 5 bases in between. CDR3 in amino acids: CASSQDRAGNTIYF. The CDR3 coding sequence is TGCGCCAGCAGCCAAGACAGGGCTGGAAACACCATATATTTT.